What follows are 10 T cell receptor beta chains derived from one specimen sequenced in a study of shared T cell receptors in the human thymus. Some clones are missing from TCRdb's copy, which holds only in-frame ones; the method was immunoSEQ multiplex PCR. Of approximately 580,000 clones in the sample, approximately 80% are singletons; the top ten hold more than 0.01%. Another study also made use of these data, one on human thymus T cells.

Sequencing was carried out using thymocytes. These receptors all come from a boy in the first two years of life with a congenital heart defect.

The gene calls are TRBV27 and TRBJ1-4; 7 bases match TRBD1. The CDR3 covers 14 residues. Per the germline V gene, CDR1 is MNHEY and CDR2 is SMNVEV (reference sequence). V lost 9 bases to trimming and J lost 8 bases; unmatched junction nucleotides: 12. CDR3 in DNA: TGTGCCAGGCACCCCACAGGGGTGGAAGAAAAACTGTTTTTT. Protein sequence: CARHPTGVEEKLFF.

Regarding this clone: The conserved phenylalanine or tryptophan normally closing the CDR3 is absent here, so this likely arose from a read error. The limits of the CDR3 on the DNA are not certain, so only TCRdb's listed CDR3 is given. The CDR3 loop is CASSGRGRGLV. The chain is built from TRBV6-6 and TRBJ1-3; the table calls TRBD1, which could not be checked here. The CDR3 totals 11 residues, both ends included. CDR1 and CDR2 (germline): MNHNY, SVGAGI (reference sequence).

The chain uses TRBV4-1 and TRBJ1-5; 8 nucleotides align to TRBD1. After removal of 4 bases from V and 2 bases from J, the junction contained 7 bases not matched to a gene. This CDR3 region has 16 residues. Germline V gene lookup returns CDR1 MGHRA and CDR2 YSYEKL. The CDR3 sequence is CASSRNRGGGNQPQHF. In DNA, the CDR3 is TGCGCCAGCAGCCGGAACAGGGGGGGTGGCAATCAGCCCCAGCATTTT.

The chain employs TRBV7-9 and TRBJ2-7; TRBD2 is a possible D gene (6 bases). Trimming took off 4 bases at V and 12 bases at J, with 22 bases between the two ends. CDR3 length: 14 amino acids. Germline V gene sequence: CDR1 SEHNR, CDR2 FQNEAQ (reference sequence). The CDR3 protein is CASSSRHTGLLRYF. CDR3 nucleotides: TGTGCCAGCAGCTCACGTCATACTGGACTACTGAGGTACTTC.

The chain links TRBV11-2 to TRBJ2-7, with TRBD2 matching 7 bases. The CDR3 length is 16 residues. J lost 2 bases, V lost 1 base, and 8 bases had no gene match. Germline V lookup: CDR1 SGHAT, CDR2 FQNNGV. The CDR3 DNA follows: TGTGCCAGCAGCTTAGGCGGGGGTCAAGCGCCCTACGAGCAGTACTTC. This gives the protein CASSLGGGQAPYEQYF. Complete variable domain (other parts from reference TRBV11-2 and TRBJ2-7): EAGVAQSPRYKIIEKRQSVAFWCNPISGHATLYWYQQILGQGPKLLIQFQNNGVVDDSQLPKDRFSAERLKGVDSTLKIQPAKLEDSAVYLCASSLGGGQAPYEQYFGPGTRLTVT.

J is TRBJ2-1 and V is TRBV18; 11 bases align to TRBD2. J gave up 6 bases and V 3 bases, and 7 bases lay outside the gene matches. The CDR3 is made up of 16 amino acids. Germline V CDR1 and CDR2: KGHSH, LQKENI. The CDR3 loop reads CASSPLTSGRGNEQFF. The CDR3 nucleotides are TGTGCCAGCTCACCGCTAACTAGCGGGAGAGGCAATGAGCAGTTCTTC.

CDR3 sequence (DNA): TGTGCCAGCGAACTAGCGGGAGAACCCGGGGAGCTGTTTTTT. It codes for CASELAGEPGELFF. This chain connects TRBV7-4 to TRBJ2-2, with TRBD2 matching 11 bases. CDR1 SGHVT and CDR2 SQSDAQ come from the germline V gene. Trimming took 8 bases from V and 6 from J; bases not matched to a gene: 5. There are 14 residues in the CDR3.

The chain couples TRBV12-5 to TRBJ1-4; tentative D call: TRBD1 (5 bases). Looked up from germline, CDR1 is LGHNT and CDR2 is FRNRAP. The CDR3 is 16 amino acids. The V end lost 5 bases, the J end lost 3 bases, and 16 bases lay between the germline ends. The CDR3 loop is CASGTRQRPANEKLFF. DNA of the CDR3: TGTGCTAGTGGTACCCGACAGCGACCGGCTAATGAAAAACTGTTTTTT.

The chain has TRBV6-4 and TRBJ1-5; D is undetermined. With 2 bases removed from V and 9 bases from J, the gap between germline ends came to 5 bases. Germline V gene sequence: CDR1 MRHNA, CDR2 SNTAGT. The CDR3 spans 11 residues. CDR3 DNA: TGTGCCAGCAGTGACGAAGCGCCCCAGCATTTT. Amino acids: CASSDEAPQHF.

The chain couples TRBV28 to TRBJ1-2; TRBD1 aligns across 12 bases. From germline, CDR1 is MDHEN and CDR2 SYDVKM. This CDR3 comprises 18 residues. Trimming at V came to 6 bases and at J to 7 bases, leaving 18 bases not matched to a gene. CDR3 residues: CASRSSGRDRGLQGGYTF. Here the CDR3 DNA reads TGTGCCAGCAGGTCGTCGGGAAGGGACAGGGGGCTACAGGGTGGCTACACCTTC.